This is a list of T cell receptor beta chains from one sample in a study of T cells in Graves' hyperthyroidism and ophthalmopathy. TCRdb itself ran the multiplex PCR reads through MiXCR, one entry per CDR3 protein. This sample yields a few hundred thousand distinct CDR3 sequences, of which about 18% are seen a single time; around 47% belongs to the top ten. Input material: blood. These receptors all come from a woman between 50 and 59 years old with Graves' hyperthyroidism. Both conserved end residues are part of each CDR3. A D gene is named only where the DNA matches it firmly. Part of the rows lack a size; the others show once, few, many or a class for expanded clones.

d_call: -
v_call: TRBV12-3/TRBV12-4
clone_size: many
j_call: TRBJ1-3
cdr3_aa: CASSFGRDSGNTIYF
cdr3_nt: TGTGCCAGCAGTTTCGGACGGGACTCTGGAAACACCATATATTTT

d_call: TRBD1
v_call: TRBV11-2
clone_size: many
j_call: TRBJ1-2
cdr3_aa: CASSGTGTGDGGYTF
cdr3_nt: TGTGCCAGCAGCGGGACCGGGACAGGGGATGGAGGCTACACCTTC

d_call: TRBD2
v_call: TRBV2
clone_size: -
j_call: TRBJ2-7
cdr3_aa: CASKASSGSYEQYF
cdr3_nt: TGTGCCAGCAAAGCGTCTAGCGGGAGCTACGAGCAGTACTTC

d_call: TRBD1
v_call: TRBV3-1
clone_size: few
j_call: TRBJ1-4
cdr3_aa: CASSSGGPEKLFF
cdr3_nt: TGTGCCAGCAGCTCAGGGGGCCCTGAAAAACTGTTTTTT

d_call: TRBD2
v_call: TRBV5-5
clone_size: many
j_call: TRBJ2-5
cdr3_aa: CARSELAQTQYF
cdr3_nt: TGTGCCAGGTCGGAACTAGCGCAGACCCAGTACTTC

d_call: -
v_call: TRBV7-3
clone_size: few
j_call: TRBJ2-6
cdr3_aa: CASSLVTGSGANVLTF
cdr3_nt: TGTGCCAGCAGCTTAGTCACAGGGTCTGGGGCCAACGTCCTGACTTTC

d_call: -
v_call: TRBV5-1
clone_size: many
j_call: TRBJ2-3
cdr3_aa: CASSPVVTDTQYF
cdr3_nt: TGCGCCAGCAGCCCGGTGGTCACAGATACGCAGTATTTT

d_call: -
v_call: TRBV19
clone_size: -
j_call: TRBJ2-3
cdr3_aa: CAGCTDTQYF
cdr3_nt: TGTGCCGGATGCACAGATACGCAGTATTTT

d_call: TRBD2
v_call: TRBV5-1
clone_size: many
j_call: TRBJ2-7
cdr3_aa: CASSSGTSGRATYEQYF
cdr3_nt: TGCGCCAGCAGTTCCGGGACTAGCGGGAGGGCCACCTACGAGCAGTACTTC

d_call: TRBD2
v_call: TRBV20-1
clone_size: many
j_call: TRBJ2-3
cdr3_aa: CSASSLLGSGGGTDTQYF
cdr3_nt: TGCAGTGCTAGTTCCCTTCTAGGTAGCGGGGGGGGCACAGATACGCAGTATTTT

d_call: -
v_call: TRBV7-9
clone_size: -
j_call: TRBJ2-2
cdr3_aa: CASRHGQATGELFF
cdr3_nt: TGTGCCAGCAGACATGGTCAGGCCACCGGGGAGCTGTTTTTT

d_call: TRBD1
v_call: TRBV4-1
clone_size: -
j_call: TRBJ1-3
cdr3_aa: CASSRSQGGSGNTIYF
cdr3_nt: TGCGCCAGCAGCCGATCTCAGGGGGGCTCTGGAAACACCATATATTTT

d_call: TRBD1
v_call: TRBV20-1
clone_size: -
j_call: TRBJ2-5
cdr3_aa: CSVPPRTGRYQETQYF
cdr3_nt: TGCAGTGTCCCCCCCCGGACAGGGAGGTACCAAGAGACCCAGTACTTC

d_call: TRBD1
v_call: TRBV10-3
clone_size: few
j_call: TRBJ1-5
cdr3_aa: CAIGDRGDNQPQHF
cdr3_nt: TGTGCCATCGGGGACAGGGGAGACAATCAGCCCCAGCATTTT

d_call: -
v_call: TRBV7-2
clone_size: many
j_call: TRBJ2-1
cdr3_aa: CASSLKGNNEQFF
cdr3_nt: TGTGCCAGCAGCTTAAAGGGAAACAATGAGCAGTTCTTC

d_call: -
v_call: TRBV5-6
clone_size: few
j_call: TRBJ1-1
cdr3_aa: CASSLARVLMNTEAFF
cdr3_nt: TGTGCCAGCAGCTTGGCCAGGGTCCTCATGAACACTGAAGCTTTCTTT

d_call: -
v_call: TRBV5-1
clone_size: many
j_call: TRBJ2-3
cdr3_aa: CASSLAGGTQYF
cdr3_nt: TGCGCCAGCAGCTTGGCCGGGGGTACGCAGTATTTT

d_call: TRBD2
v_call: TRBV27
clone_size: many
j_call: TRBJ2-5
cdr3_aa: CASSRYGTSGVETQYF
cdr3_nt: TGTGCCAGCAGCCGATACGGGACTAGCGGGGTGGAGACCCAGTACTTC

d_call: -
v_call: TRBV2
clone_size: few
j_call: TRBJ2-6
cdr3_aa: CASSELALPSGANVLTF
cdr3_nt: TGTGCCAGCAGTGAATTGGCACTACCCTCTGGGGCCAACGTCCTGACTTTC

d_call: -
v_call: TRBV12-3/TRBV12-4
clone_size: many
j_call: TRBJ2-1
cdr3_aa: CASSLYNSYNEQFF
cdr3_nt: TGTGCCAGCAGTCTATACAACTCCTACAATGAGCAGTTCTTC

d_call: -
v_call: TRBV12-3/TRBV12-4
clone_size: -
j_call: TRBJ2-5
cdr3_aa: CASSHNQGPETQYF
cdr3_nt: TGTGCCAGCAGTCACAATCAGGGTCCAGAGACCCAGTACTTC

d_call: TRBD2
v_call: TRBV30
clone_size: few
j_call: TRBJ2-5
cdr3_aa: CAWSWGGETQYF
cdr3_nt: TGTGCCTGGAGTTGGGGGGGAGAGACCCAGTACTTC

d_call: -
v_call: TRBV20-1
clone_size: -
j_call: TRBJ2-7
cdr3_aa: CSASPAREASYEQYF
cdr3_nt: TGCAGTGCTAGCCCCGCCAGGGAAGCATCCTACGAGCAGTACTTC

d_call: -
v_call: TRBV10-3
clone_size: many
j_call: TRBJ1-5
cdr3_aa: CAIRGQPNQPQHF
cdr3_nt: TGTGCCATCCGTGGGCAGCCCAATCAGCCCCAGCATTTT

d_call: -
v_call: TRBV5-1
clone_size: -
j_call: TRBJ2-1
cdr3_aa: CASSPHRARSSYNEQFF
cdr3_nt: TGCGCCAGCAGCCCTCACCGGGCCCGGAGCTCCTACAATGAGCAGTTCTTC

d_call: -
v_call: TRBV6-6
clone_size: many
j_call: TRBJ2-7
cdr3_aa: CASSYSYQPPHEQYF
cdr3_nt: TGTGCCAGCAGTTACTCTTATCAACCGCCCCACGAGCAGTACTTC

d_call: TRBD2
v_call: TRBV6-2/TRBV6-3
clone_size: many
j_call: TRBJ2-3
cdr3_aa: CASSYSRGRAADTQYF
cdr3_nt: TGTGCCAGCAGTTACTCGCGCGGGAGGGCCGCAGATACGCAGTATTTT

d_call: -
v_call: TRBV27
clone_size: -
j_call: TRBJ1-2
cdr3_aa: CASSRGERGYTF
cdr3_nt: TGTGCCAGCAGTCGCGGGGAGCGCGGCTACACCTTC

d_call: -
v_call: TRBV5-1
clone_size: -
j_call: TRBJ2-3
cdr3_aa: CASSLADSSTDTQYF
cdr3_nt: TGCGCCAGCAGCTTGGCAGACTCAAGCACAGATACGCAGTATTTT

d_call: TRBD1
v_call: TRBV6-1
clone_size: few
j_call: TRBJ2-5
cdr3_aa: CASSEAGTGEETQYF
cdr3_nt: TGTGCCAGCAGTGAAGCGGGGACAGGGGAAGAGACCCAGTACTTC

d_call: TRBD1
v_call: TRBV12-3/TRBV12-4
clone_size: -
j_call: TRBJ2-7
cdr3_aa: CASRGDRGTYEQYF
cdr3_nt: TGTGCCAGCAGGGGGGACAGGGGAACCTACGAGCAGTACTTC